Following are 2 T cell receptor beta chains from one sample sequenced in a study of memory CD4+ T cells and cytomegalovirus serostatus. Single viable CD3+CD4+CD8-CD45RO+ cells were sorted as the memory CD4+ T cells. TCRdb's table, derived via immunoSEQ multiplex PCR, lists solely in-frame clones and lacks some. The sample has roughly 60,000 clones, approximately 78% seen once. Sequenced sample: memory CD4+ T cells from blood. The origin of the receptors is an adult in good health and CMV-seronegative.

Regarding this clone: The junction shows a germline mismatch at one end, possibly a read error. This chain's CDR3 is CASGLGALGEQFF. In DNA form, the CDR3 reads TGTGCCAGCGGCTTGGGGGCGCTGGGTGAGCAGTTCTTC. The chain employs TRBV7-2 and TRBJ2-1, with D perhaps matching TRBD1 (6 bases). There are 13 residues in the CDR3. Germline V gives CDR1 SGHTA, CDR2 FQGNSA.

The V and J genes are TRBV19 and TRBJ2-7; D remains unclear. The germline gives CDR1 LNHDA, CDR2 SQIVND (reference sequence). V dropped 5 bases and J dropped 3 bases, with 14 bases sitting between them. The CDR3 length is 14 residues. The CDR3 is CASSPTTENYEQYF. For the CDR3, the DNA is TGTGCCAGTAGTCCAACGACCGAGAACTACGAGCAGTACTTC. Based on the CDR3 plus reference TRBV19 and TRBJ2-7, the full variable domain is DGGITQSPKYLFRKEGQNVTLSCEQNLNHDAMYWYRQDPGQGLRLIYYSQIVNDFQKGDIAEGYSVSREKKESFPLTVTSAQKNPTAFYLCASSPTTENYEQYFGPGTRLTVT.